This TCR beta chain was recovered during a study of blood T cell repertoires in COVID-19. The overall study: Sites in the United States, Italy and Spain provided acute and convalescent COVID-19 samples. The cDNA or gDNA used as material had been derived from T cells, B-cell-depleted T cells, or PBMCs.

The sample holds a few counts of this clone. In the source study's methods: Estimated nucleated cell counts came from reference gene primer amplification. Profiled with immunoSEQ multiplex PCR; TCRdb holds only in-frame clones, not every one. Clone size and V and J calls were adopted from that table, with D and trimming inferred from the DNA. The top ten hold approximately 6% of the sample, which has approximately 160,000 clones, 80% seen once. Germline CDR1 SGHNT, CDR2 YYREEE (reference sequence). V was trimmed by 3 bases and J by 0 bases, leaving 12 bases between them. The CDR3 contains 16 residues. Participants spanned ages about 18 to 95 years and resided in 20 to 30 US areas.

This TCR was recovered from a man aged 35-49 years who had recovered from COVID-19. The specimen sequenced was PBMCs or T cells enriched from blood (not recorded which). The gene calls are TRBV5-4 and TRBJ2-2; the D gene is possibly TRBD2 (6 bases). CDR3 sequence: CASSWTRGANTGELFF. The CDR3 DNA sequence: TGTGCCAGCAGCTGGACGCGGGGAGCGAACACCGGGGAGCTGTTTTTT.